These 16 T cell receptor beta chains came from one sample sequenced in a study of T cell repertoires in cytomegalovirus infection. TCRdb fed the reads into MiXCR, producing one record per CDR3 protein. The top ten clones hold 10% of a sample with around 440,000 distinct CDR3 sequences, 11% of them seen once. The sample taken for sequencing was PBMCs. The receptors were gathered from a human donor in good health (CMV status not recorded). Some clones in this sample may be carry-over from other donors' samples.

This clonotype appeared many times. This chain connects TRBV6-1 to TRBJ2-2, with 10 bases fitting TRBD2. The CDR3 runs to 16 residues. J gave up 7 bases and V 2 bases, and 7 bases lay outside the gene matches. Germline V CDR1 and CDR2: MNHNS, SASEGT. CDR3 coding DNA: TGTGCCAGCAGTGAATTAGCGGGAGGACGAATCGGGGAGCTGTTTTTT. It encodes CASSELAGGRIGELFF.

This clonotype was detected ten times or more. The rearrangement uses TRBV7-2 and TRBJ1-1, with D unresolved. The V gene's germline CDR1 is SGHTA and CDR2 FQGNSA. The CDR3 is made up of 14 amino acids. Trimming removed 5 bases at V and 0 bases at J, with 10 bases between. The CDR3 bases are TGTGCCAGCAGCGCTACAGCAATGAACACTGAAGCTTTCTTT. This sequence encodes CASSATAMNTEAFF.

This clonotype occurred many times. The chain joins TRBV11-1 to TRBJ1-6; D not certain. Germline loops: CDR1 SGHAT, CDR2 FQDESV (reference sequence). The length of the CDR3 is 15 residues. Trimming removed 0 bases at V and 7 bases at J, with 10 bases between. The CDR3 is CASSLARVQNSPLHF. DNA of the CDR3: TGTGCCAGCAGCTTAGCCCGCGTTCAGAATTCACCCCTCCACTTT.

In the case of this clonotype: No conserved phenylalanine or tryptophan ends this CDR3, so it is likely a read error. This chain joins TRBV20-1 and TRBJ1-1; possible D gene TRBD1, 5 bases. Looked up from germline, CDR1 is DFQATT and CDR2 is SNEGSKA (reference sequence). The V end was cut by 3 bases, the J end by 4 bases, with 9 bases between. This CDR3 spans 12 amino acids. In DNA, the CDR3 is TGCAGTGCTAGTCTAGGGGCCACTGAAGCTTTCCTT. It translates to CSASLGATEAFL.

This clonotype was recorded a few times. The V gene is TRBV19, the J gene TRBJ2-7; 8 bases are a match to TRBD2. CDR3 length equals 15 residues. V trimming: 6 bases; J trimming: 3 bases; junction bases outside the gene matches: 10. The germline V gene has CDR1 LNHDA and CDR2 SQIVND (reference sequence). The CDR3 here is CASSPGLGRNYEQYF. CDR3 DNA: TGTGCCAGTAGCCCGGGACTAGGGCGAAACTACGAGCAGTACTTC.

This clonotype has a count of ten or more. This rearrangement joins TRBV11-2 to TRBJ1-5, with 7 bases identical to TRBD1. CDR3 length: 15 amino acids. The V gene's germline CDR1 is SGHAT and CDR2 FQNNGV. V was pared by 5 bases and J by 4 bases, with 8 bases of the junction left unmatched. DNA for the CDR3: TGTGCCAGCAGCAAAGGGACAGTAGGGAATCAGCCCCAGCATTTT. This codes for CASSKGTVGNQPQHF.

The gene calls are TRBV4-1 and TRBJ2-1, with 8 nucleotides matching TRBD1. This CDR3 spans 15 amino acids. Germline CDR1 MGHRA, CDR2 YSYEKL. Trimming removed 7 bases from V and 0 bases from J; junction bases left unmatched: 5. Written as DNA, the CDR3 is TGCGCCAGCACCCTCGACAGGGGCTCCTACAATGAGCAGTTCTTC. This gives the protein CASTLDRGSYNEQFF.

Only a few counts were recorded for this clonotype. V and J are TRBV10-3 and TRBJ1-1; 7 bases fit TRBD1. The CDR3 length is 13 residues. The V gene's germline CDR1 is ENHRY and CDR2 SYGVKD. V was clipped by 6 bases and J by 2 bases; unmatched bases: 3. The CDR3 coding sequence is TGTGCCATCAGCGCAGGGGGTAACACTGAAGCTTTCTTT. This encodes CAISAGGNTEAFF.

This clonotype was seen repeatedly, ten times or more. The V gene is TRBV2, the J gene TRBJ2-7; D is ambiguous. The ends were cut back, 1 base at V and 4 bases at J, with 5 bases in the middle. Germline lookup yields CDR1 SNHLY and CDR2 FYNNEI. CDR3 length: 12 amino acids. The DNA of the CDR3 is TGTGCCAGCAGTGAAGGCCCGTACGAGCAGTACTTC. It is translated as CASSEGPYEQYF.

This clonotype was found many times. This sequence joins TRBV12-3 or TRBV12-4 and TRBJ1-1; 10 bases align to TRBD1. Germline trimming cut 2 bases from V and 4 bases from J; bases unmatched to any gene: 4. The CDR3 contains 15 residues. DNA for the CDR3: TGTGCCAGCAGTTTAAGACAGGGGGCTATCACTGAAGCTTTCTTT. The encoded protein is CASSLRQGAITEAFF.

On this clonotype itself: This may be a read error, as it is one base from a much larger clone. The chain uses TRBV28 and TRBJ2-7, with 9 bases matching TRBD2. Germline V gene sequence: CDR1 MDHEN, CDR2 SYDVKM. The CDR3 runs to 17 residues. The CDR3 DNA is TGTACCAGCAGTCTCACCCTTAGCGGGAGAATCGGCTACGAGCAGTACTTC. Amino acid sequence: CTSSLTLSGRIGYEQYF.

This clonotype has more than one count but fewer than ten. The rearrangement joins TRBV20-1 to TRBJ2-3; 9 nucleotides align to TRBD2. There are 15 residues in the CDR3. Germline V gene lookup returns CDR1 DFQATT and CDR2 SNEGSKA (reference sequence). Trimming at V came to 5 bases and at J to 0 bases, leaving 6 bases not matched to a gene. The CDR3 protein is CSAPPTSGSTDTQYF. DNA of the CDR3: TGCAGTGCTCCACCGACTAGCGGTAGCACAGATACGCAGTATTTT.

This clonotype was detected ten times or more. This chain's CDR3 is CASSIGQGWTGANVLTF. CDR3 nucleotides: TGTGCCAGTAGTATAGGACAGGGGTGGACTGGGGCCAACGTCCTGACTTTC. The chain carries TRBV19 and TRBJ2-6; 8 bases align to TRBD1. The junction had 4 bases not matched to a gene; V was cut back by 1 base and J by 2 bases. Germline V lookup: CDR1 LNHDA, CDR2 SQIVND (reference sequence). The CDR3 consists of 17 residues.

The chain recombines TRBV23-1 with TRBJ1-4; 12 nucleotides line up with TRBD1. TRBV23-1 is known as an ORF, though its function is uncertain. CDR3 length equals 16 residues. J was trimmed by 8 bases and V by 3 bases; bases with no gene match: 7. The chain's CDR3 is CASSHPGTGGHEKLFF. The CDR3 DNA reads as TGCGCCAGCAGTCATCCCGGGACAGGGGGCCACGAAAAACTGTTTTTT.

The chain recombines TRBV6-1 with TRBJ2-3; D remains ambiguous. The CDR3 is 13 residues long. Germline loops: CDR1 MNHNS, CDR2 SASEGT. V dropped 6 bases and J dropped 5 bases, with 12 bases sitting between them. This CDR3 reads CASSKKMRDTQYF. CDR3 bases: TGTGCCAGCAGCAAGAAGATGAGAGATACGCAGTATTTT.

This clonotype was counted only a few times. The chain couples TRBV18 to TRBJ2-1, with 10 bases fitting TRBD2. This CDR3 spans 16 amino acids. Germline-derived CDR1 and CDR2 are KGHSH and LQKENI. V was pared by 5 bases and J by 4 bases, with 8 bases of the junction left unmatched. The CDR3 sequence: CASSAQLAGIYNEQFF. The CDR3 region has the DNA TGTGCCAGCTCAGCCCAACTAGCGGGGATTTACAATGAGCAGTTCTTC. Looking up the rest from reference TRBV18 and TRBJ2-1 gives the full variable domain: NAGVMQNPRHLVRRRGQEARLRCSPMKGHSHVYWYRQLPEEGLKFMVYLQKENIIDESGMPKERFSAEFPKEGPSILRIQQVVRGDSAAYFCASSAQLAGIYNEQFFGPGTRLTVL.